This T cell receptor beta chain came from a study of blood T cell repertoires in COVID-19. Study overall: Italy, Spain and the United States were the sources of the convalescent and acute COVID-19 samples.

Recruitment covered under 25 US areas and drew participants whose ages spanned about 18 to 95 years. Cohort allocation depended upon clinical history that participants reported. The repertoire was sequenced with immunoSEQ multiplex PCR; TCRdb's copy has only in-frame clones and lacks some. The sample holds over 200,000 clones, around nine tenths seen once. Germline V lookup: CDR1 ENHRY, CDR2 SYGVKD. Trimming stripped 4 bases from V and 3 bases from J, with 6 bases between. The CDR3 runs 12 residues. The rearrangement joins TRBV10-3 to TRBJ1-2; unclear D gene. Sequencing used PBMCs or T cells enriched from blood (not recorded which). The clonotype comes from a woman in her twenties or thirties with acute COVID-19. CDR3 in amino acids: CAISGEDYGYTF. The DNA for the CDR3 is TGTGCCATCAGTGGTGAGGACTATGGCTACACCTTC.